One and the same sample provided the 32 T cell receptor beta chains below, sequenced in a study of blood T cells in healthy people across ages (dated by TCRdb to between 2015 and 2016). Library creation used 5' RACE. These reads were obtained on an Illumina HiSeq 2500. A second PCR of roughly 6 to 11 cycles was run with a J-beta primer mix and a sample-barcoded 5' primer. TCRdb reanalyzed the raw reads on its own, using fastp at Q25 for trimming and MiXCR for clone calling, and kept in-frame beta chains. Rows with a matching CDR3 protein are joined into one entry that keeps the most common DNA and genes. This sample comprises over 950,000 distinct CDR3 sequences, roughly half of them detected only once. 20% to 25% of the sample rests with the top ten. Sequencing was done on a sample of blood. These receptors came from a woman aged 60-75 years in good health.

This clonotype was seen a handful of times. The chain couples TRBV28 to TRBJ2-7; D remains ambiguous. The CDR3 extends over 15 amino acids. Trimming shortened V by 2 bases and J by 10 bases, and 21 bases separated the two germline ends. Per germline, CDR1 MDHEN and CDR2 SYDVKM. The CDR3 DNA is TGTGCCAGCAGTTTAAGGACGCGTTCTTCATGGGCCCAGTACTTC. Protein sequence: CASSLRTRSSWAQYF.

This clonotype was detected a few times. The chain is built from TRBV25-1 and TRBJ2-2; tentative D call: TRBD2 (6 bases). The germline V gene has CDR1 MGHDK and CDR2 SYGVNS. The CDR3 spans 15 residues. V shed 6 bases and J shed 8 bases, with 19 bases lying between them. CDR3 loop: CASSGGWGYTGELFF. The DNA of the CDR3 is TGTGCCAGCAGCGGGGGTTGGGGCTATACGGGGGAGCTGTTTTTT.

V is TRBV29-1 and J is TRBJ1-2, with TRBD1 as a possible D gene (6 bases). Germline lookup yields CDR1 SQVTM and CDR2 ANQGSEA. With 0 bases removed from V and 4 bases from J, the gap between germline ends came to 18 bases. This CDR3 contains 16 residues. CDR3 sequence (DNA): TGCAGCGTTGAAGATCGGGGGAGGGGGAGTGTCTATGGCTACACCTTC. This sequence encodes CSVEDRGRGSVYGYTF.

The genes are TRBV30 and TRBJ1-1; D is unclear. Germline V gene sequence: CDR1 GTSNPN, CDR2 SVGIG (reference sequence). This CDR3 is 8 amino acids long. V was shortened by 5 bases and J by 8 bases, with 3 bases between the two germline ends. The DNA for the CDR3 is TGTGCCTGGGGGGAAGCTTTCTTT. Translation gives CAWGEAFF.

The V gene is TRBV2, the J gene TRBJ1-5; perhaps TRBD1 as D (5 bases). The CDR3 runs to 14 residues. V was pared by 3 bases and J by 11 bases, with 17 bases between. Germline CDR1 and CDR2: SNHLY and FYNNEI. DNA of the CDR3: TGTGCCAGCAGTGAGGGAGGGGTTGGGAGGGCCCAGCATTTT. It is translated as CASSEGGVGRAQHF.

Only a few counts were recorded for this clonotype. The chain uses TRBV6-6 and TRBJ2-3, with a weak D call TRBD2 (7 bases). Germline V gene data show CDR1 as MNHNY and CDR2 as SVGAGI (reference sequence). With 7 bases removed from V and 1 base from J, the gap between germline ends came to 18 bases. CDR3 length: 16 residues. CDR3 amino acids: CASTFGGASGTDTQYF. The DNA of the CDR3 is TGTGCCAGCACCTTTGGGGGGGCTAGCGGCACAGATACGCAGTATTTT.

The rearrangement joins TRBV6-5 to TRBJ2-4; perhaps TRBD1 as D (5 bases). Near its end, the DNA agrees better with TRBJ2-5, so the J call may be wrong. CDR3 size: 15 residues. Germline assignment: CDR1 MNHEY and CDR2 SVGAGI. The CDR3 sequence is CASSYTGETLETQYF. Here the CDR3 DNA reads TGTGCCAGCAGTTACACAGGCGAAACCTTAGAGACCCAGTACTTC.

The chain links TRBV7-2 to TRBJ2-7; D might be TRBD2 (5 bases). Germline-derived CDR1 and CDR2 are SGHTA and FQGNSA. CDR3 length: 15 residues. V lost 7 bases and J lost 0, with 16 bases in between. CDR3 DNA: TGTGCCAGCACCATACCTACGGGGAGCTCCTACGAGCAGTACTTC. Translated: CASTIPTGSSYEQYF.

This rearrangement joins TRBV2 to TRBJ2-7, with TRBD1 as a possible D gene (6 bases). This CDR3 has 14 amino acids. Germline lookup yields CDR1 SNHLY and CDR2 FYNNEI. The V end was cut by 7 bases, the J end by 0 bases, with 13 bases between. The CDR3 region has the DNA TGTGCCAGCACCGGGACACCGAGCTCCTACGAGCAGTACTTC. This gives the protein CASTGTPSSYEQYF.

There are a few counts of this clonotype. The chain is built from TRBV29-1 and TRBJ2-1; TRBD1 agrees at 9 bases. CDR3 length equals 15 residues. V lost 6 bases and J lost 7; bases outside the gene matches: 13. CDR1 and CDR2 (germline): SQVTM, ANQGSEA. The DNA of the CDR3 is TGCAGCGTCGCTGCGACGGGACAGGGACGTAATGAGCAGTTCTTC. This sequence encodes CSVAATGQGRNEQFF.

V usage is TRBV27 and J usage is TRBJ2-7, with D perhaps TRBD2 (5 bases). This CDR3 is built from 15 residues. Germline-derived CDR1 and CDR2 are MNHEY and SMNVEV (reference sequence). Between the trimmed V and J ends, which lost 2 bases and 3 bases, there was a span of 14 bases. CDR3 in amino acids: CASSLRGGGVYEQYF. DNA of the CDR3: TGTGCCAGCAGTTTACGGGGTGGAGGAGTCTACGAGCAGTACTTC.

The V call is TRBV20-1, the J call TRBJ1-5; no definite D call. Trimming cost V 2 bases and J 5 bases, with 13 bases left between them. The CDR3 is 14 residues long. Germline lookup yields CDR1 DFQATT and CDR2 SNEGSKA (reference sequence). The DNA for the CDR3 is TGCAGTGCTAGATCCGGATTCAATCATCAGCCCCAGCATTTT. Amino acid sequence: CSARSGFNHQPQHF.

V usage is TRBV7-2 and J usage is TRBJ1-2; 7 bases match TRBD1. CDR3 size: 14 residues. V was pared by 1 base and J by 6 bases, with 5 bases of the junction left unmatched. CDR1 SGHTA and CDR2 FQGNSA come from the germline V gene. The CDR3 nucleotides are TGTGCCAGCAGCTTAGACGGGACAGAGGATGGCTACACCTTC. Protein product: CASSLDGTEDGYTF.

The chain has TRBV28 and TRBJ2-3; TRBD1 is a possible D gene (6 bases). Trimming left V 8 bases short and J 2 bases short, with 20 bases between. Germline CDR1 is MDHEN and CDR2 is SYDVKM. The CDR3 is made up of 16 amino acids. This CDR3 reads CASSKVDRGVTDTQYF. The DNA of the CDR3 is TGTGCCAGCTCTAAAGTGGACAGAGGAGTCACAGATACGCAGTATTTT.

This rearrangement joins TRBV29-1 to TRBJ2-1; a possible D gene is TRBD2 (6 bases). CDR1 is SQVTM and CDR2 is ANQGSEA in the germline V gene. This CDR3 contains 13 residues. Trimming left V 3 bases short and J 9 bases short, with 15 bases between. The DNA of the CDR3 is TGCAGCGTTGAGGCGACTAGGGGCAGTGAGCAGTTCTTC. This translates into CSVEATRGSEQFF.

This clonotype was picked up a small number of times. This rearrangement joins TRBV5-1 to TRBJ2-3; D is unresolved. Germline CDR1 SGHRS, CDR2 YFSETQ. Trimming shortened V by 4 bases and J by 4 bases, and 10 bases separated the two germline ends. The CDR3 runs 13 residues. In nucleotides, the CDR3 is TGCGCCAGCAGCACCCTCGTTTCAGATACGCAGTATTTT. This codes for CASSTLVSDTQYF.

This clonotype has a handful of counts. The chain recombines TRBV28 with TRBJ2-2; the D is unclear. CDR1 is MDHEN, CDR2 SYDVKM, per germline. Trimming took 3 bases from V and 4 from J, leaving 12 bases between them. CDR3 size: 15 residues. The CDR3 DNA is TGTGCCAGCAGTTTTTTGGAGCGTCGCACCGGGGAGCTGTTTTTT. Translating it yields CASSFLERRTGELFF.

This clonotype was seen just once. V gene TRBV9 combines with J gene TRBJ2-7; D is uncertain. The CDR3 totals 10 residues. V gave up 6 bases and J gave up 6 bases, with 7 bases separating them. The germline CDR1 and CDR2 sequences are SGDLS and YYNGEE. CDR3 sequence: CASIPGEQYF. CDR3 DNA sequence: TGTGCCAGCATCCCTGGCGAGCAGTACTTC.

The chain combines TRBV4-1 with TRBJ2-2, with TRBD2 identical over 8 bases. In germline, CDR1 is MGHRA, CDR2 YSYEKL. This CDR3 region has 15 residues. Trimming removed 1 base from V and 6 bases from J; junction bases left unmatched: 4. CDR3 sequence (DNA): TGCGCCAGCAGCCAAGGGGGACTAGAGGCCGGGGAGCTGTTTTTT. Translation: CASSQGGLEAGELFF.

The chain joins TRBV20-1 to TRBJ2-1; 13 bases fit TRBD2. Germline V lookup: CDR1 DFQATT, CDR2 SNEGSKA (reference sequence). CDR3 length equals 19 residues. V gave up 4 bases and J gave up 0 bases; unmatched junction bases: 12. Here the CDR3 DNA reads TGCAGTGCTACCAATCCGGGACTAGCGGGAAAAAGCTCCTACAATGAGCAGTTCTTC. Translated, it gives CSATNPGLAGKSSYNEQFF.

J is TRBJ2-3 and V is TRBV20-1, with 9 nucleotides matching TRBD2. This CDR3 has 14 amino acids. Per the germline V gene, CDR1 is DFQATT and CDR2 is SNEGSKA (reference sequence). V lost 5 bases, J lost 1 base, and 4 bases stayed unmatched. CDR3 residues: CSASSGVGTDTQYF. The CDR3 nucleotides are TGCAGTGCTTCTAGCGGGGTGGGCACAGATACGCAGTATTTT.

The J gene is TRBJ2-3, the V gene TRBV6-5, with 7 bases lining up with TRBD1. Trimming removed 5 bases from V and 4 bases from J; junction bases left unmatched: 6. The length of the CDR3 is 14 residues. Germline V gives CDR1 MNHEY, CDR2 SVGAGI. As DNA, the CDR3 is TGTGCCAGCAGTGGAACAGGGGTGGCAGATACGCAGTATTTT. Its translation is CASSGTGVADTQYF.

The chain links TRBV7-9 to TRBJ2-7, with D tentatively TRBD1 (5 bases). Germline assignment: CDR1 SEHNR and CDR2 FQNEAQ (reference sequence). CDR3 size: 16 residues. Between the trimmed V and J ends, which lost 4 bases and 2 bases, there was a span of 18 bases. The DNA of the CDR3 is TGTGCCAGCAGCTCGACCATAGGGGTCTCAACCTACGAGCAGTACTTC. Translated, it gives CASSSTIGVSTYEQYF.

The rearrangement joins TRBV7-2 to TRBJ1-1; the D is unclear. Germline loops: CDR1 SGHTA, CDR2 FQGNSA. The V and J ends lost 1 base and 10 bases respectively, with 10 bases between them. This CDR3 region has 12 residues. CDR3 nucleotides: TGTGCCAGCAGCTTAGGCTTAGTCCCAGCTTTCTTT. This encodes CASSLGLVPAFF.

The chain couples TRBV28 to TRBJ2-3, with 10 bases that match TRBD2. V trimming: 7 bases; J trimming: 0 bases; junction bases outside the gene matches: 19. The CDR3 runs to 20 residues. CDR1 MDHEN and CDR2 SYDVKM come from the germline V gene. The CDR3: CASKLVVRTSGRPSTDTQYF. CDR3 DNA: TGTGCCAGCAAACTAGTTGTGCGGACTAGCGGAAGACCTAGCACAGATACGCAGTATTTT.

DNA for the CDR3: TGTGCCAGCAGTTTTGTGGCGAGGGTAGGAGAGACCCAGTACTTC. Its protein product is CASSFVARVGETQYF. The chain links TRBV28 to TRBJ2-5; possibly TRBD2 for D (5 bases). The CDR3 extends over 15 amino acids. Trimming took off 3 bases at V and 4 bases at J, with 15 bases between the two ends. From germline, CDR1 is MDHEN and CDR2 SYDVKM.

The chain joins TRBV6-2 or TRBV6-3 to TRBJ1-1; D gene ambiguous. Trimming pared 2 bases from V and 7 bases from J, leaving 17 bases between. The germline gives CDR1 MNHEY, CDR2 SVGEGT. The CDR3 covers 15 residues. CDR3 region: CASSYPQGFDGEAFF. In nucleotides, the CDR3 is TGTGCCAGCAGTTACCCTCAAGGGTTTGATGGTGAAGCTTTCTTT.

The chain recombines TRBV3-1 with TRBJ2-3; 12 nucleotides agree with TRBD2. Germline V gene lookup returns CDR1 LGHDT and CDR2 YNNKEL (reference sequence). The CDR3 covers 16 residues. The V segment lost 4 bases and the J segment 5 bases; nucleotides outside the gene matches: 7. CDR3 coding DNA: TGTGCCAGCAGCCCCCGACTAGCGGGAGCGGGAGATACGCAGTATTTT. Protein: CASSPRLAGAGDTQYF.

This clonotype was recorded a few times. This chain links TRBV12-3 or TRBV12-4 with TRBJ2-5; D may be TRBD2 (5 bases). The CDR3 totals 14 residues. V lost 3 bases to trimming and J lost 3 bases, with 11 bases between them. The DNA for the CDR3 is TGTGCCAGCAGTTTTCCCCCCGGGGAAGAGACCCAGTACTTC. The encoded protein is CASSFPPGEETQYF.

This clonotype has more than one count but fewer than ten. This chain links TRBV12-3 or TRBV12-4 with TRBJ1-2; 11 nucleotides line up with TRBD1. After removal of 5 bases from V and 5 bases from J, the junction contained 10 bases not matched to a gene. This CDR3 comprises 16 residues. The chain's CDR3 is CASSAGQGGPAYGYTF. CDR3 bases: TGTGCCAGCAGTGCGGGACAGGGGGGACCAGCTTATGGCTACACCTTC.

In the case of this clonotype: Germline is not matched at one junction end, which may reflect a read error. The chain uses TRBV4-3 and TRBJ2-7, with D hard to call. The CDR3 contains 14 residues. Germline V gives CDR1 LGHNA, CDR2 YSLEER. The chain's CDR3 is CASRQETSFYEQYF. The DNA for the CDR3 is TGCGCCAGCAGACAAGAGACAAGTTTCTACGAGCAGTACTTC.

The chain joins TRBV28 to TRBJ2-6; D ambiguous. The CDR3 covers 16 residues. Trimming shortened V by 1 base and J by 0 bases, and 7 bases separated the two germline ends. CDR1 is MDHEN, CDR2 SYDVKM, per germline. CDR3: CASSLLPSSGANVLTF. The CDR3 region has the DNA TGTGCCAGCAGTTTATTGCCGAGCTCTGGGGCCAACGTCCTGACTTTC.